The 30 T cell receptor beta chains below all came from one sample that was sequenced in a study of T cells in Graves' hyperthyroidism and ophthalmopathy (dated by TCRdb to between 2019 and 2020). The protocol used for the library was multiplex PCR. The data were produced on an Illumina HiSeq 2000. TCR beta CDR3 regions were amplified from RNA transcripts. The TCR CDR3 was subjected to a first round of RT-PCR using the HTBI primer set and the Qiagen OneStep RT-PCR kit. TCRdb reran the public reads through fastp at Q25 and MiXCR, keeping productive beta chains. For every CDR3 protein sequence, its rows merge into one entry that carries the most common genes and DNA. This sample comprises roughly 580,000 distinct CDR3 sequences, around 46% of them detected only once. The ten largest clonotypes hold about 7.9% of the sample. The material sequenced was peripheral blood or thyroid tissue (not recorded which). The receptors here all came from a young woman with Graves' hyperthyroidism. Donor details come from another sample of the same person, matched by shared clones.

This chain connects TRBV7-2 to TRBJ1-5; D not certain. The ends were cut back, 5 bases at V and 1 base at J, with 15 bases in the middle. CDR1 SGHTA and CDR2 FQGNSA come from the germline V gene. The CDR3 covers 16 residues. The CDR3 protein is CASSDSLFRSNQPQHF. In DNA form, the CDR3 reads TGTGCCAGCAGCGATTCTCTGTTCAGGAGCAATCAGCCCCAGCATTTT.

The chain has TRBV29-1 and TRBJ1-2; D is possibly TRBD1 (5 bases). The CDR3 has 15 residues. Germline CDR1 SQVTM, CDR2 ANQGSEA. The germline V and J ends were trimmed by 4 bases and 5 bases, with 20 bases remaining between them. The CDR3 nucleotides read TGCAGCGTTGTGAGGGGTGACACCTACCCTTATGGCTACACCTTC. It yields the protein CSVVRGDTYPYGYTF.

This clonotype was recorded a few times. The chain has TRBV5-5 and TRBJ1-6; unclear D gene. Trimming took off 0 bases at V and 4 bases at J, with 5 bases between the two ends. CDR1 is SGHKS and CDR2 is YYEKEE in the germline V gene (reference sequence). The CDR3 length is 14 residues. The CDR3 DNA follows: TGTGCCAGCAGCTTGGCCAAATATAATTCACCCCTCCACTTT. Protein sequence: CASSLAKYNSPLHF.

CDR3 in DNA: TGTGCCACCGTTCAAGAGACCCAGTACTTC. It yields the protein CATVQETQYF. The V call is TRBV24-1, the J call TRBJ2-5; no reliable D call. V dropped 9 bases and J dropped 2 bases, with 3 bases sitting between them. CDR3 length equals 10 residues. Germline V gives CDR1 KGHDR, CDR2 SFDVKD.

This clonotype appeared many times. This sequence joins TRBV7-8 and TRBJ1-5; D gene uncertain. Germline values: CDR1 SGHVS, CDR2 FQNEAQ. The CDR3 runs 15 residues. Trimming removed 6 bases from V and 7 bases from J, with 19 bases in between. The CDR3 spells CASRIDTWASQPQHF. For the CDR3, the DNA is TGTGCCAGCAGAATCGACACTTGGGCGTCCCAGCCCCAGCATTTT.

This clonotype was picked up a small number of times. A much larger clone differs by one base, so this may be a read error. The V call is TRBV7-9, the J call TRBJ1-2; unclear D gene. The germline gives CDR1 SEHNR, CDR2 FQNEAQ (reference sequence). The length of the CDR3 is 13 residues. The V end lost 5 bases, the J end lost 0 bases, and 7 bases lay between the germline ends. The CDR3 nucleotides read TGTGCCAGCAGCCGGGAAACTAACTATGGCTACACCTTC. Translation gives CASSRETNYGYTF.

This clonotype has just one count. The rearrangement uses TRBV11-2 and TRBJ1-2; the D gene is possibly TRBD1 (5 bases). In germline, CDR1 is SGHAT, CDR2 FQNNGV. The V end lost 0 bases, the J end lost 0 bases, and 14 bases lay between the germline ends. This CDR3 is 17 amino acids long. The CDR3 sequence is CASSLDGPGRPNYGYTF. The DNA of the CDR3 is TGTGCCAGCAGCTTAGATGGTCCAGGGCGTCCTAACTATGGCTACACCTTC.

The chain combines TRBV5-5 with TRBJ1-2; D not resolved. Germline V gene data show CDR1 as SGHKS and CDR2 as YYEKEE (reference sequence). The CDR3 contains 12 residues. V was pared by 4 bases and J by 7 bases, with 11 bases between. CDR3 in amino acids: CASSAGWFGYTF. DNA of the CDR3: TGTGCCAGCAGCGCCGGGTGGTTTGGCTACACCTTC.

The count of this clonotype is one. CDR3 nucleotides: TGTGCCATCAGTGAAGTTCAGGGGTTGGAGACCCAGTACTTC. Translating gives CAISEVQGLETQYF. The chain combines TRBV10-3 with TRBJ2-5; D possibly corresponds to TRBD1 (6 bases). Trimming shortened V by 3 bases and J by 5 bases, and 13 bases separated the two germline ends. The germline gives CDR1 ENHRY, CDR2 SYGVKD. This CDR3 contains 14 residues.

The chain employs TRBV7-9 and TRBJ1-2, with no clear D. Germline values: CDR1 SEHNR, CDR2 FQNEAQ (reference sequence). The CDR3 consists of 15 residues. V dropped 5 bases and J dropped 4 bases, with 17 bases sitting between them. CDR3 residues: CASSQERRTAYGYTF. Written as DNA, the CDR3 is TGTGCCAGCAGCCAAGAAAGAAGAACAGCCTATGGCTACACCTTC. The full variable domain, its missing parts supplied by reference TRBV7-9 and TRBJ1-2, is DTGVSQNPRHKITKRGQNVTFRCDPISEHNRLYWYRQTLGQGPEFLTYFQNEAQLEKSRLLSDRFSAERPKGSFSTLEIQRTEQGDSAMYLCASSQERRTAYGYTFGSGTRLTVV.

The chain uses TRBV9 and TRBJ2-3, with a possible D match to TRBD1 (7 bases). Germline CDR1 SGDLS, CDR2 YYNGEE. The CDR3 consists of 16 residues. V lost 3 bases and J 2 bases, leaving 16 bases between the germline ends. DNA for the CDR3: TGTGCCAGCAGCGCTGAAGGGGGCGGGATCACAGATACGCAGTATTTT. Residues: CASSAEGGGITDTQYF.

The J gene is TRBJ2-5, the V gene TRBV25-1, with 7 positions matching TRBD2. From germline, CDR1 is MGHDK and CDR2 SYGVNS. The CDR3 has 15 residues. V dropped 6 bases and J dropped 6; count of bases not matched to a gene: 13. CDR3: CASRTPRGRAKTQYF. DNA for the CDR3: TGTGCCAGCAGGACCCCTCGGGGGAGGGCGAAGACCCAGTACTTC.

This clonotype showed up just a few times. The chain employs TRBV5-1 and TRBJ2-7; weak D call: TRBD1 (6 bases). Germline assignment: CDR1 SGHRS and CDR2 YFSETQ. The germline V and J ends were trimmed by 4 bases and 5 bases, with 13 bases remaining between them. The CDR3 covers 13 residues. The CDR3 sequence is CASSPGESDEQYF. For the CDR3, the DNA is TGCGCCAGCAGCCCAGGGGAATCTGACGAGCAGTACTTC.

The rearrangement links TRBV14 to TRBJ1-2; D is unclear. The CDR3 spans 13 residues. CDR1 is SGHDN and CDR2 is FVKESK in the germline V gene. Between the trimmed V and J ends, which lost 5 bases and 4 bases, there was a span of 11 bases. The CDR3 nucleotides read TGTGCCAGCAGCGTCGGACCGTTCTATGGCTACACCTTC. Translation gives CASSVGPFYGYTF.

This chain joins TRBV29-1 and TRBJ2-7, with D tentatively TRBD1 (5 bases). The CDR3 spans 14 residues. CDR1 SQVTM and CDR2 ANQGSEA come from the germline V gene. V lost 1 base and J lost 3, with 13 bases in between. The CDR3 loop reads CSVEVDTAGYEQYF. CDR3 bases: TGCAGCGTTGAAGTGGACACCGCAGGCTACGAGCAGTACTTC.

This CDR3 is CARALGTRTGYTF. In DNA, the CDR3 is TGTGCTAGAGCACTGGGGACGAGAACTGGCTACACCTTC. The chain recombines TRBV25-1 with TRBJ1-2, with D possibly matching TRBD1 (5 bases). Germline V gene sequence: CDR1 MGHDK, CDR2 SYGVNS. The CDR3 has 13 residues.

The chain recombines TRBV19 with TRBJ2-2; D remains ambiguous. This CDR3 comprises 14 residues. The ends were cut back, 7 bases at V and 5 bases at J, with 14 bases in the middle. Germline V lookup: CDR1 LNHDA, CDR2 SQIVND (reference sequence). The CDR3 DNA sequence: TGTGCCAGTACCCCTATATACACGACCGGGGAGCTGTTTTTT. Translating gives CASTPIYTTGELFF.

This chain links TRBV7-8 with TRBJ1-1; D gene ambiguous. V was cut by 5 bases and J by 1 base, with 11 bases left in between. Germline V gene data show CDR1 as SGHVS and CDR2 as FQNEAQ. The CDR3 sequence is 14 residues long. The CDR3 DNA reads TGTGCCAGCAGCGCTAGGCAGGCGAACACTGAAGCTTTCTTT. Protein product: CASSARQANTEAFF.

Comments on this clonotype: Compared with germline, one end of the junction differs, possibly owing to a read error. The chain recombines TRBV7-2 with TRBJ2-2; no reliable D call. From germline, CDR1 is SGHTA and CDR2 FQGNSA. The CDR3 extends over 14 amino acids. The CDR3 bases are TGCGCCAGCAGCTCCTCTGGTTCGTCCGGGGAGCTGTTTTTT. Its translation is CASSSSGSSGELFF.

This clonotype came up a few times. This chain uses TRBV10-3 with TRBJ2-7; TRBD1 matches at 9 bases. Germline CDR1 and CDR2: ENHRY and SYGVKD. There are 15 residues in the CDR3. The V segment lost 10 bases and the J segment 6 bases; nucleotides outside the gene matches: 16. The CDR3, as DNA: TGTGCCAGCAATGACGGATGGGACAGGGTCTCCGAGCAGTACTTC. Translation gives CASNDGWDRVSEQYF.

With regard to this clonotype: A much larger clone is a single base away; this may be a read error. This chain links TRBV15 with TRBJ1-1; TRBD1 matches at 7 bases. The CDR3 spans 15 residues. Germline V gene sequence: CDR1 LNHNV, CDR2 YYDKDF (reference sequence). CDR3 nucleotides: TGTGCCACCAGCAGAGATCCTAACAGGGGCACTGAAGCTTCCTTT. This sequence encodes CATSRDPNRGTEASF.

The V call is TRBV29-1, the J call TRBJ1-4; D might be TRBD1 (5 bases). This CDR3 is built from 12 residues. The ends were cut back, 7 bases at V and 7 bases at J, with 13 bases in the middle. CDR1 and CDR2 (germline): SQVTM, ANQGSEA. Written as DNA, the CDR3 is TGCAGCGCCGGGGCCGGAGGTGAAAAACTGTTTTTT. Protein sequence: CSAGAGGEKLFF.

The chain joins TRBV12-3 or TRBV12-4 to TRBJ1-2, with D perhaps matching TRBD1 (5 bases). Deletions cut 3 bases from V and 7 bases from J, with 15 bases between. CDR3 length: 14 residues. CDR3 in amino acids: CASSLRNRQSGYTF. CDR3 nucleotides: TGTGCCAGCAGTTTGAGGAACAGGCAAAGTGGCTACACCTTC.

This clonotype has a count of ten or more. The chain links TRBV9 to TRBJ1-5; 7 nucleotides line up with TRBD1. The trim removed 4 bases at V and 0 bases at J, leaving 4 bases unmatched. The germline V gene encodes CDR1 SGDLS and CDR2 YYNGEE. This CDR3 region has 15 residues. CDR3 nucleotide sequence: TGTGCCAGCAGCCGGGACAGCTATAGCAATCAGCCCCAGCATTTT. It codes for CASSRDSYSNQPQHF.

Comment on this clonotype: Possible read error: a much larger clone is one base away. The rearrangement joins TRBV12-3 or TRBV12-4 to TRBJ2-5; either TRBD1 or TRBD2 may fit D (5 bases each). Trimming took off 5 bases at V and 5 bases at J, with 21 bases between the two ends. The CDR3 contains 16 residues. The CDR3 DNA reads TGTGCCAGCAGTGATTGGGGCCGGGGCTTCGGGGAGACCCAGTACTTC. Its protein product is CASSDWGRGFGETQYF.

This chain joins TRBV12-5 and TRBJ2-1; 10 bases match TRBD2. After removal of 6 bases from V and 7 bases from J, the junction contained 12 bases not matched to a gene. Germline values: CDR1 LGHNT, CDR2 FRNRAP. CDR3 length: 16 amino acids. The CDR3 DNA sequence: TGTGCTAGTGGCGGCGGACTAGCGGTTGGTGGGAATGAGCAGTTCTTC. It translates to CASGGGLAVGGNEQFF.

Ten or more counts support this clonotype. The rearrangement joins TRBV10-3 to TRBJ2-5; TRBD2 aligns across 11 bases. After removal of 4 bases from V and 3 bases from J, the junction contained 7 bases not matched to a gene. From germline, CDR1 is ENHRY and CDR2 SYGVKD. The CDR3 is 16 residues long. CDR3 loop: CAISAPGTSGEETQYF. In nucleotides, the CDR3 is TGTGCCATCAGTGCCCCGGGGACTAGCGGCGAAGAGACCCAGTACTTC.

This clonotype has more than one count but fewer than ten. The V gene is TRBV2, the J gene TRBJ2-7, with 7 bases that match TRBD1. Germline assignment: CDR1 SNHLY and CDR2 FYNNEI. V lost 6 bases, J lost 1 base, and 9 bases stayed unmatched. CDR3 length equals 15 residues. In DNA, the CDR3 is TGTGCCAGCAGGGCATTCGGGACAGTGTCCTACGAGCAGTACTTC. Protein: CASRAFGTVSYEQYF. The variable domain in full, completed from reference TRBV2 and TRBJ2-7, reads EPEVTQTPSHQVTQMGQEVILRCVPISNHLYFYWYRQILGQKVEFLVSFYNNEISEKSEIFDDQFSVERPDGSNFTLKIRSTKLEDSAMYFCASRAFGTVSYEQYFGPGTRLTVT.

CDR3 sequence: CASSYSMDNSQPQHF. For the CDR3, the DNA is TGTGCCAGCAGTTACTCGATGGATAACAGTCAGCCCCAGCATTTT. The chain couples TRBV6-5 to TRBJ1-5; D is uncertain. Germline assignment: CDR1 MNHEY and CDR2 SVGAGI. CDR3 length: 15 amino acids. Trimming cost V 0 bases and J 6 bases, with 12 bases left between them.

The CDR3 region is CASRESSGRTGELFF. The CDR3 nucleotides are TGTGCCAGCAGAGAAAGTAGCGGGAGGACCGGGGAGCTGTTTTTT. The rearrangement uses TRBV2 and TRBJ2-2; the match to TRBD2 covers 10 bases. The CDR3 is 15 residues long. Looked up from germline, CDR1 is SNHLY and CDR2 is FYNNEI. Trimming cost V 6 bases and J 5 bases; bases outside gene matches: 6.